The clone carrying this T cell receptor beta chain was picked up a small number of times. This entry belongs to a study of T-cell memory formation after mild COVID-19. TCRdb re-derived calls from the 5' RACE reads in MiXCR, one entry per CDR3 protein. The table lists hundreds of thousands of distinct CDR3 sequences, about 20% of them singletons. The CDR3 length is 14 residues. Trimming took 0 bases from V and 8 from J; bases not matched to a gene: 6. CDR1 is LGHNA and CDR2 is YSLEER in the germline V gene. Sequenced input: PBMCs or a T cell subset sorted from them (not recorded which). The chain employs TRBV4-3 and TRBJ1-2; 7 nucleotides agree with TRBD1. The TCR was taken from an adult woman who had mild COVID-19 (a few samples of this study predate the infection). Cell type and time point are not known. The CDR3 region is CASSQDVRGLGYTF. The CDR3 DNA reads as TGCGCCAGCAGCCAAGATGTTAGGGGGCTAGGCTACACCTTC.